The 27 T cell receptor beta chains below all came from one sample that was sequenced in a study of regulatory T cells in long-lasting Graves disease. With iRepertoire HTBI primers and Arm-PCR of CDR3 regions, TCR beta libraries were built. TCRdb called the multiplex PCR reads again in MiXCR, with one record for every CDR3 protein. The sample shows about 530,000 distinct CDR3 sequences, around 16% of them seen only once. Time point of the sample: newly diagnosed GD, antithyroid drugs for less than 3 months. After RNA was extracted from PBMCs, the TCR library was made from it. A further study also used this sample, focusing on T cells in Graves' hyperthyroidism and ophthalmopathy.

Sequencing used peripheral blood mononuclear cells (PBMCs), obtained at new diagnosis, from a patient treated with antithyroid drugs. These receptors were collected from a middle-aged woman with Graves disease.

The V and J genes are TRBV7-9 and TRBJ1-1, with D maybe TRBD1 (6 bases). The CDR3 consists of 16 residues. CDR1 is SEHNR, CDR2 FQNEAQ, per germline (reference sequence). The V gene lost 11 bases and the J gene lost 1 base, with 23 bases spanning the gap. In DNA form, the CDR3 reads TGTGCCGGCAACATTGGTTTGGACAGTAGGAACACTGAAGCTTTCTTT. It codes for CAGNIGLDSRNTEAFF.

This clonotype was seen repeatedly, ten times or more. This chain uses TRBV7-8 with TRBJ1-2; the D gene is possibly TRBD1 (6 bases). V was pared by 5 bases and J by 1 base, with 20 bases between. Germline V gene sequence: CDR1 SGHVS, CDR2 FQNEAQ. This CDR3 contains 17 residues. The CDR3 is CASSVRPRGGGNYGYTF. In DNA, the CDR3 is TGTGCCAGCAGCGTTAGGCCCAGAGGGGGGGGTAACTATGGCTACACCTTC.

This clonotype has ten or more counts. This chain joins TRBV2 and TRBJ2-1, with D unclear. This CDR3 has 12 amino acids. Germline V gives CDR1 SNHLY, CDR2 FYNNEI. The V gene lost 5 bases and the J gene lost 5 bases, with 7 bases spanning the gap. The CDR3: CASSLENNEQFF. The DNA for the CDR3 is TGTGCCAGCAGTCTAGAGAACAATGAGCAGTTCTTC.

Concerning this clonotype itself: With a much larger clone just one base away, this may be a read error. As the CDR3 is not closed by the conserved phenylalanine or tryptophan, this likely results from a read error. The chain couples TRBV2 to TRBJ1-2; D unclear. Germline-derived CDR1 and CDR2 are SNHLY and FYNNEI. The CDR3 extends over 14 amino acids. With 3 bases removed from V and 4 bases from J, the gap between germline ends came to 12 bases. This CDR3 reads CASSDRTAAYGYTL. The CDR3, as DNA: TGTGCCAGCAGTGACCGGACCGCGGCCTATGGCTACACCCTC.

The gene calls are TRBV27 and TRBJ2-1; the D call may be TRBD1 or TRBD2 (5 bases each). Trimming took 5 bases from V and 6 from J, leaving 11 bases between them. The V gene's germline CDR1 is MNHEY and CDR2 SMNVEV (reference sequence). The length of the CDR3 is 13 residues. The CDR3 DNA reads TGTGCCAGCAGTCCGGGACGGCTCAATGAGCAGTTCTTC. It is translated as CASSPGRLNEQFF.

This clonotype was detected only a few times. This could be a read error, since a much larger clone is one nucleotide away. A read error is likely, as this CDR3 ends without the conserved phenylalanine or tryptophan. The V gene is TRBV30, the J gene TRBJ1-5, with D hard to call. Germline lookup yields CDR1 GTSNPN and CDR2 SVGIG (reference sequence). The length of the CDR3 is 13 residues. Trimming removed 5 bases from V and 2 bases from J, with 10 bases in between. The CDR3: CAWDHSGNQPQHL. CDR3 DNA sequence: TGTGCCTGGGATCATTCGGGCAATCAGCCCCAGCATCTT.

The CDR3 reads CALLGAGELFF. The DNA of the CDR3 is TGTGCCCTCCTAGGGGCCGGGGAGCTGTTTTTT. This chain connects TRBV19 to TRBJ2-2, with D possibly TRBD1 on 5 matching bases. This CDR3 is 11 amino acids long. Germline V gene lookup returns CDR1 LNHDA and CDR2 SQIVND (reference sequence). Trimming pared 11 bases from V and 6 bases from J, leaving 10 bases between.

Only a few counts were recorded for this clonotype. This chain uses TRBV13 with TRBJ2-1; a weak D match, TRBD2 (5 bases). The CDR3 runs 11 residues. V gave up 7 bases and J gave up 10 bases, with 11 bases separating them. Germline V gives CDR1 PRHDT, CDR2 FYEKMQ (reference sequence). The CDR3 bases are TGTGCCAGCAAAGAGGGTAGGGAGCAGTTCTTC. It codes for CASKEGREQFF.

The genes are TRBV19 and TRBJ1-5, with a tentative D call TRBD1 (5 bases). CDR1 is LNHDA and CDR2 is SQIVND in the germline V gene (reference sequence). There are 11 residues in the CDR3. The V gene lost 4 bases and the J gene lost 11 bases, with 9 bases spanning the gap. The CDR3 loop reads CASSSRVAQHF. CDR3 nucleotide sequence: TGTGCCAGTAGTAGCAGGGTGGCCCAGCATTTT.

This clonotype was counted at least ten times. This rearrangement joins TRBV2 to TRBJ1-4, with 9 bases fitting TRBD1. This CDR3 spans 13 amino acids. From germline, CDR1 is SNHLY and CDR2 FYNNEI. Unmatched junction bases numbered 1, after V lost 4 bases and J lost 7 bases. The CDR3 nucleotides read TGTGCCAGCAGTGGGACAGGGGTTGAAAAACTGTTTTTT. Translating gives CASSGTGVEKLFF.

This clonotype was detected only a few times. The J gene is TRBJ2-1, the V gene TRBV6-1, with TRBD2 as a possible D gene (6 bases). With 6 bases removed from V and 4 bases from J, the gap between germline ends came to 28 bases. There are 19 residues in the CDR3. Germline V lookup: CDR1 MNHNS, CDR2 SASEGT. Written as DNA, the CDR3 is TGTGCCAGCAGAAAATTAGGCGGAGGGCCCAGGCCCCCTTACAATGAGCAGTTCTTC. Its protein product is CASRKLGGGPRPPYNEQFF.

This clonotype was seen a handful of times. V is TRBV9 and J is TRBJ2-2; no reliable D call. Germline V CDR1 and CDR2: SGDLS, YYNGEE. This CDR3 is built from 14 residues. V was pared by 0 bases and J by 7 bases, with 10 bases between. The CDR3 here is CASSVDNGYGELFF. CDR3 nucleotide sequence: TGTGCCAGCAGCGTAGATAACGGGTACGGGGAGCTGTTTTTT.

The sample holds many counts of this clonotype. This sequence joins TRBV28 and TRBJ2-7, with 13 bases identical to TRBD2. Germline values: CDR1 MDHEN, CDR2 SYDVKM. The CDR3 has 13 amino acids. Trimming cost V 10 bases and J 4 bases; bases outside gene matches: 4. CDR3: CAIQTSGGYEQYF. The CDR3 coding sequence is TGTGCCATCCAGACTAGCGGGGGGTACGAGCAGTACTTC.

In this sample, this clonotype turned up many times. V is TRBV27 and J is TRBJ2-7, with 13 nucleotides matching TRBD2. The V and J ends lost 6 bases and 4 bases, in that order; junction bases with no gene match: 6. Germline V lookup: CDR1 MNHEY, CDR2 SMNVEV (reference sequence). The CDR3 has 15 residues. This CDR3 reads CASSQGLAGQYEQYF. For the CDR3, the DNA is TGTGCCAGCAGCCAGGGACTAGCGGGGCAATACGAGCAGTACTTC.

This clonotype was seen many times. The chain carries TRBV5-5 and TRBJ1-1; D is undetermined. Germline assignment: CDR1 SGHKS and CDR2 YYEKEE (reference sequence). V was cut by 4 bases and J by 4 bases, with 11 bases left in between. The CDR3 runs to 13 residues. The CDR3 bases are TGTGCCAGCAGCCCCCCGCCGTCCACTGAAGCTTTCTTT. Translation: CASSPPPSTEAFF.

This chain joins TRBV12-3 or TRBV12-4 and TRBJ1-5, with TRBD1 matching over 7 bases. V trimming: 6 bases; J trimming: 4 bases; junction bases outside the gene matches: 6. This CDR3 spans 14 amino acids. CDR3 in amino acids: CASSFTGENQPQHF. CDR3 nucleotide sequence: TGTGCCAGCAGCTTTACAGGGGAGAATCAGCCCCAGCATTTT.

This clonotype has ten or more counts. Relative to the germline gene, one junction end is altered; a read error may explain this. The chain combines TRBV2 with TRBJ1-1, with D hard to call. Germline CDR1 SNHLY, CDR2 FYNNEI. This CDR3 region has 13 residues. The CDR3 DNA follows: TGTGCCAGCAGCGAAGACATGAACACTGAAGCTTTCTTT. It encodes CASSEDMNTEAFF.

This chain connects TRBV27 to TRBJ2-6; 7 bases align to TRBD1. There are 19 residues in the CDR3. Looked up from germline, CDR1 is MNHEY and CDR2 is SMNVEV (reference sequence). The V segment lost 9 bases and the J segment 0 bases; nucleotides outside the gene matches: 17. This CDR3 is CASARGTQGISSGANVLTF. As DNA, the CDR3 is TGTGCCAGTGCTCGGGGAACACAGGGGATCAGCTCTGGGGCCAACGTCCTGACTTTC.

The V gene is TRBV7-3, the J gene TRBJ2-3; a weak D match, TRBD1 (6 bases). Germline V gene lookup returns CDR1 SGHTA and CDR2 FQGTGA. CDR3 size: 16 residues. Trimming shortened V by 5 bases and J by 0 bases, and 15 bases separated the two germline ends. DNA of the CDR3: TGTGCCAGCAGCGCCCTGACAGGTCCTAGCACAGATACGCAGTATTTT. Protein product: CASSALTGPSTDTQYF.

The CDR3 reads CSAKQGTNYGYTF. CDR3 DNA sequence: TGCAGTGCAAAACAGGGAACTAACTATGGCTACACCTTC. V gene TRBV20-1 combines with J gene TRBJ1-2; D might be TRBD1 (6 bases). CDR1 is DFQATT, CDR2 SNEGSKA, per germline (reference sequence). The ends were cut back, 6 bases at V and 0 bases at J, with 11 bases in the middle. This CDR3 region has 13 residues.

This clonotype was observed a handful of times. This CDR3 reads CATSEAENTGELFF. The CDR3 bases are TGTGCCACCAGTGAAGCAGAGAACACCGGGGAGCTGTTTTTT. The V call is TRBV24-1, the J call TRBJ2-2; no firm D call. Germline V gene sequence: CDR1 KGHDR, CDR2 SFDVKD. The V end lost 4 bases, the J end lost 1 base, and 6 bases lay between the germline ends. The CDR3 contains 14 residues.

This clonotype was counted many times. The V call is TRBV12-3 or TRBV12-4, the J call TRBJ2-1, with 13 bases aligning to TRBD2. V dropped 6 bases and J dropped 7; count of bases not matched to a gene: 9. This CDR3 region has 16 residues. This CDR3 is CASSPLAGGPRNEQFF. The CDR3 nucleotides are TGTGCCAGCAGCCCACTAGCGGGGGGGCCCCGGAATGAGCAGTTCTTC.

In this sample, this clonotype turned up once. The chain couples TRBV27 to TRBJ1-2; perhaps TRBD1 as D (5 bases). Trimming took off 2 bases at V and 4 bases at J, with 11 bases between the two ends. Germline V gene data show CDR1 as MNHEY and CDR2 as SMNVEV (reference sequence). The CDR3 extends over 14 amino acids. The CDR3 region has the DNA TGTGCCAGCAGTTTAGGTTCAGGGTTCTATGGCTACACCTTC. Translation gives CASSLGSGFYGYTF.

The chain links TRBV18 to TRBJ2-7, with 10 bases fitting TRBD2. Looked up from germline, CDR1 is KGHSH and CDR2 is LQKENI. CDR3 size: 18 residues. V lost 3 bases to trimming and J lost 0 bases; unmatched junction nucleotides: 11. The CDR3 reads CASSPWPTGTSDSYEQYF. The CDR3 nucleotides read TGTGCCAGCTCACCGTGGCCGACCGGGACTAGCGACTCCTACGAGCAGTACTTC.

This clonotype was detected a few times. The rearrangement joins TRBV5-1 to TRBJ2-3; D uncertain. The CDR3 is 15 amino acids. Germline values: CDR1 SGHRS, CDR2 YFSETQ. Trimming pared 5 bases from V and 4 bases from J, leaving 17 bases between. The CDR3 DNA reads TGCGCCAGCAGTCCAACACCTGGGGTCGCAGATACGCAGTATTTT. Translating it yields CASSPTPGVADTQYF.

Ten or more counts support this clonotype. J is TRBJ2-1 and V is TRBV20-1; possibly TRBD2 for D (5 bases). CDR3 length: 12 residues. CDR1 is DFQATT, CDR2 SNEGSKA, per germline (reference sequence). V was clipped by 1 base and J by 7 bases, with 8 bases between them. CDR3 region: CSARGTGNEQFF. In DNA form, the CDR3 reads TGCAGTGCTAGAGGAACGGGGAATGAGCAGTTCTTC.

This chain uses TRBV29-1 with TRBJ1-2; D possibly corresponds to TRBD1 (6 bases). Germline CDR1 is SQVTM and CDR2 is ANQGSEA. The V and J ends lost 4 bases and 4 bases respectively, with 13 bases between them. The length of the CDR3 is 13 residues. The DNA for the CDR3 is TGCAGCGTTGGAGCGGGGGCGGGCTATGGCTACACCTTC. As protein: CSVGAGAGYGYTF.